The clone carrying this TCR beta chain came up once. The antigen remains unidentified. These data belong to a study of Siglec-9 on CD8 T cells in melanoma. Overall study results and limits: In melanoma tumors, a Siglec-9-marked effector memory CD8+ subset reportedly appeared to accumulate.

V gave up 0 bases and J gave up 8 bases, with 18 bases separating them. This CDR3 spans 16 amino acids. Germline values: CDR1 SGDLS, CDR2 YYNGEE. Here immunoSEQ multiplex PCR was the method, and the copy in TCRdb shows in-frame clones only, minus some. The data hold tens of thousands of clones, with about 80% observed a single time. The sequencing input was Siglec-9- CD8+ T cells sorted from blood. This sequence joins TRBV9 and TRBJ2-1, with D perhaps matching TRBD1 (6 bases). This clonotype was sampled from a human donor in good health. The DNA of the CDR3 is TGTGCCAGCAGCGTAGGGGTATTTGCAGGGGCGGATGAGCAGTTCTTC. The encoded protein is CASSVGVFAGADEQFF.